What follows is one TCR beta chain and its context. Its specificity is unknown. The ends were cut back, 4 bases at V and 8 bases at J, with 9 bases in the middle. The CDR3 covers 12 residues. Looked up from germline, CDR1 is SGHAT and CDR2 is FQNNGV. The data were taken from a study of CD8 T cells in ankylosing spondylitis. Overall study results and limits: Disease-linked clones reportedly showed significant enrichment in matched ankylosing spondylitis synovial fluid.

One entry per CDR3 protein results from TCRdb running MiXCR on the 5' RACE reads. This sample has roughly 240,000 distinct CDR3 sequences, with roughly 32% found just once. This clonotype was obtained from a male donor with ankylosing spondylitis or in good health (not recorded which). The rearrangement joins TRBV11-2 to TRBJ2-1; tentative D call: TRBD1 (7 bases). The sample taken for sequencing was blood, either unsorted or a sorted T cell fraction (not recorded which). CDR3 protein: CASSSRGDEQFF. The CDR3 coding sequence is TGTGCCAGCAGCTCCAGGGGGGATGAGCAGTTCTTC.